The 18 T cell receptor beta chains below come from one sample, sequenced in a study of fetal regulatory T cell absence and autoimmunity. Repertoires were generated with immunoSEQ multiplex PCR, while TCRdb's copy carries only in-frame clones and drops some. The table lists approximately 46,000 clones, approximately 80% of them singletons, with about 0.41% in the top ten. Specimen: cord blood. Every receptor here comes from a newborn boy with IPEX syndrome.

The CDR3 here is CASSDGGGNEQFF. For the CDR3, the DNA is TGTGCCAGCAGTGATGGAGGGGGCAATGAGCAGTTCTTC. V is TRBV25-1 and J is TRBJ2-1; D tentatively reads TRBD1 or TRBD2 (6 bases each). The ends were cut back, 3 bases at V and 6 bases at J, with 9 bases in the middle. The length of the CDR3 is 13 residues. Germline V gene data show CDR1 as MGHDK and CDR2 as SYGVNS.

This sequence joins TRBV11-2 and TRBJ2-7, with TRBD2 identical over 9 bases. The length of the CDR3 is 14 residues. V was clipped by 5 bases and J by 6 bases; unmatched bases: 8. Germline loops: CDR1 SGHAT, CDR2 FQNNGV. The CDR3, as DNA: TGTGCCAGCAGCCTCGGGGCTAGCGGGATCGAGCAGTACTTC. This sequence encodes CASSLGASGIEQYF.

This clone came up a few times. The genes are TRBV4-1 and TRBJ2-7, with D hard to call. The V gene lost 4 bases and the J gene lost 3 bases, with 16 bases spanning the gap. Germline V gene sequence: CDR1 MGHRA, CDR2 YSYEKL. The CDR3 spans 15 residues. DNA of the CDR3: TGCGCCAGCAGCCCCTTACGGGCCGTCTACTACGAGCAGTACTTC. Protein product: CASSPLRAVYYEQYF.

The V and J genes are TRBV7-9 and TRBJ1-2; TRBD1 matches 7 bases. Germline-derived CDR1 and CDR2 are SEHNR and FQNEAQ (reference sequence). The CDR3 sequence is 14 residues long. Losses at the gene ends were 5 bases for V and 9 bases for J; bases not matched to a gene: 12. CDR3 in DNA: TGTGCCAGCAGCCCATCAAGACAGGGAACAAGCTACACCTTC. Amino acid sequence: CASSPSRQGTSYTF.

CDR3 coding DNA: TGTGCCAGTAGTATAAGACGCACTGAAGCTTTCTTT. As protein: CASSIRRTEAFF. The V gene is TRBV19, the J gene TRBJ1-1; D uncertain. The V gene's germline CDR1 is LNHDA and CDR2 SQIVND (reference sequence). CDR3 size: 12 residues. V was trimmed by 2 bases and J by 4 bases, leaving 5 bases between them.

Only one count was recorded for this clone. The genes are TRBV14 and TRBJ1-4; no clear D. This CDR3 contains 14 residues. The germline gives CDR1 SGHDN, CDR2 FVKESK. Trimming stripped 1 base from V and 7 bases from J, with 10 bases between. CDR3 bases: TGTGCCAGCAGCCAAGGCGGGCGGGGTGAAAAACTGTTTTTT. It encodes CASSQGGRGEKLFF.

The genes are TRBV30 and TRBJ1-1; D is uncertain. The CDR3 has 14 residues. Per germline, CDR1 GTSNPN and CDR2 SVGIG (reference sequence). Deletions cut 0 bases from V and 3 bases from J, with 11 bases between. As DNA, the CDR3 is TGTGCCTGGAGTGTACGAAGGTTGGACACTGAAGCTTTCTTT. Translating gives CAWSVRRLDTEAFF.

This chain links TRBV9 with TRBJ2-7, with D possibly being TRBD1 or TRBD2 (5 bases each). Deletions cut 3 bases from V and 0 bases from J, with 7 bases between. In germline, CDR1 is SGDLS, CDR2 YYNGEE. The CDR3 length is 13 residues. For the CDR3, the DNA is TGTGCCAGCAGCGACGGGACCTCCTACGAGCAGTACTTC. Its translation: CASSDGTSYEQYF. Full variable domain (outside the CDR3, taken from reference TRBV9 and TRBJ2-7): DSGVTQTPKHLITATGQRVTLRCSPRSGDLSVYWYQQSLDQGLQFLIQYYNGEERAKGNILERFSAQQFPDLHSELNLSSLELGDSALYFCASSDGTSYEQYFGPGTRLTVT.

The V and J genes are TRBV5-1 and TRBJ1-1, with 8 bases aligning to TRBD1. This CDR3 contains 12 residues. The germline V gene encodes CDR1 SGHRS and CDR2 YFSETQ. Germline trimming cut 7 bases from V and 3 bases from J; bases unmatched to any gene: 2. The CDR3 bases are TGCGCCAGCGCGGACAGGGACACTGAAGCTTTCTTT. Translation: CASADRDTEAFF.

This clone occurred a few times. The chain combines TRBV7-9 with TRBJ1-1, with TRBD1 matching 8 bases. V shed 5 bases and J 4 bases; nucleotides not matched to a gene: 3. The CDR3 loop spans 13 amino acids. Looked up from germline, CDR1 is SEHNR and CDR2 is FQNEAQ (reference sequence). DNA for the CDR3: TGTGCCAGCAGCCCGGGGACAGGCACTGAAGCTTTCTTT. Protein: CASSPGTGTEAFF.

The chain has TRBV2 and TRBJ2-1; possibly TRBD2 for D (5 bases). V was trimmed by 7 bases and J by 0 bases, leaving 10 bases between them. This CDR3 spans 14 amino acids. The germline V gene encodes CDR1 SNHLY and CDR2 FYNNEI. The CDR3 is CASNSGVSYNEQFF. In DNA form, the CDR3 reads TGTGCCAGCAATTCCGGGGTCTCCTACAATGAGCAGTTCTTC.

This clone was counted only a few times. V usage is TRBV15 and J usage is TRBJ2-7; 8 bases are shared with TRBD1. V gave up 5 bases and J gave up 9 bases; unmatched junction bases: 15. Germline V lookup: CDR1 LNHNV, CDR2 YYDKDF (reference sequence). The CDR3 consists of 15 residues. CDR3 DNA sequence: TGTGCCACCAGCGCCCAGGGACAGGCCCCGCTAGCGCAGTACTTC. Encoded protein: CATSAQGQAPLAQYF. Variable domain in full (rest from reference TRBV15 and TRBJ2-7): DAMVIQNPRYQVTQFGKPVTLSCSQTLNHNVMYWYQQKSSQAPKLLFHYYDKDFNNEADTPDNFQSRRPNTSFCFLDIRSPGLGDTAMYLCATSAQGQAPLAQYFGPGTRLTVT.

This clone is a singleton in its sample. J is TRBJ1-1 and V is TRBV6-1; no clear D. CDR3 length equals 11 residues. Germline CDR1 and CDR2: MNHNS and SASEGT. The V gene lost 3 bases and the J gene lost 1 base, with 0 bases spanning the gap. CDR3 in DNA: TGTGCCAGCAGTGAGAACACTGAAGCTTTCTTT. It codes for CASSENTEAFF.

The chain employs TRBV12-5 and TRBJ2-3; TRBD2 aligns across 9 bases. The V segment lost 0 bases and the J segment 4 bases; nucleotides outside the gene matches: 8. Germline V gene data show CDR1 as LGHNT and CDR2 as FRNRAP. There are 17 residues in the CDR3. The CDR3 sequence is CASGLVGPGLAPDTQYF. Here the CDR3 DNA reads TGTGCTAGTGGTTTGGTAGGGCCGGGACTAGCCCCAGATACGCAGTATTTT.

This clone was seen a few times. The rearrangement uses TRBV15 and TRBJ2-1; 9 nucleotides line up with TRBD1. V shed 3 bases, J shed 4 bases, and the junction held 1 base outside the gene matches. CDR3 length: 14 residues. CDR1 and CDR2 (germline): LNHNV, YYDKDF (reference sequence). The CDR3 region is CATSRTGGYNEQFF. The CDR3, as DNA: TGTGCCACCAGCAGGACAGGGGGGTACAATGAGCAGTTCTTC. The full variable domain, rest sourced from reference TRBV15 and TRBJ2-1, is DAMVIQNPRYQVTQFGKPVTLSCSQTLNHNVMYWYQQKSSQAPKLLFHYYDKDFNNEADTPDNFQSRRPNTSFCFLDIRSPGLGDTAMYLCATSRTGGYNEQFFGPGTRLTVL.

The chain joins TRBV19 to TRBJ2-3; 13 positions agree with TRBD2. V lost 4 bases, J lost 5 bases, and 3 bases stayed unmatched. Germline CDR1 and CDR2: LNHDA and SQIVND (reference sequence). The CDR3 length is 15 residues. The CDR3 sequence is CASSKLAGGRDTQYF. The CDR3, as DNA: TGTGCCAGTAGTAAACTAGCGGGAGGGAGAGATACGCAGTATTTT.

This clone showed up just a few times. The chain has TRBV10-3 and TRBJ2-7; D is perhaps TRBD2 (5 bases). Germline V gene data show CDR1 as ENHRY and CDR2 as SYGVKD. The CDR3 has 14 residues. V gave up 2 bases and J gave up 6 bases, with 14 bases separating them. The CDR3 nucleotides read TGTGCCATCAGTGAGGGACCTCTGGGGAGCGAGCAGTACTTC. Translating gives CAISEGPLGSEQYF.

V usage is TRBV11-1 and J usage is TRBJ2-2; D might be TRBD2 (5 bases). Looked up from germline, CDR1 is SGHAT and CDR2 is FQDESV (reference sequence). The CDR3 totals 18 residues. Trimming shortened V by 8 bases and J by 1 base, and 23 bases separated the two germline ends. CDR3: CASPRGTNLFRNTGELFF. The CDR3 DNA reads TGTGCCAGCCCCCGGGGTACTAACTTATTTCGGAACACCGGGGAGCTGTTTTTT.